This TCR beta chain was obtained from a study of human thymus T cells (dated by TCRdb to about 2020). Turning to the overall study: The study used seven to nine infant thymus samples plus four related peripheral blood samples to characterize TCR alpha and beta repertoires. The cohort included about six male and two female infants, with donor ages spanning 7 to 244 days.

Using the immunoSEQ multiplex PCR assay, the TCRB and TCRAD loci were amplified from a standardized quantity of quality-controlled genomic DNA. The V(D)J region was spanned by amplicons of a length sufficient to cover the CDR3 and to identify V and J genes. Amplicon sequencing was performed on an Illumina platform through the commercial immunoSEQ service. The study's processing was this. Corrections for primer bias and sequencing errors followed previously described methods, while TCRAD and TCRB definitions were based on the IMGT database. immunoSEQ Analyzer 3.0 and VDJTools were used for repertoire analysis, which covered basic statistics, V/J segment usage, diversity estimates, rarefaction and pairwise overlap. Diversity was estimated using the Chao1, ChaoE, Efron-Thisted, Shannon and inverse Simpson indices, and was also estimated on datasets down-sampled to the size of the smallest sample. Repertoire overlap was determined by strict matching of CDR3 nucleotide sequence, V gene and J gene, and Jaccard-based multidimensional scaling clustering was applied. TCRdb holds this immuneACCESS table with in-frame rearrangements only. Some clones are missing; in checked studies, unresolved V genes explain under half, and the rest has no known cause. The V and J calls and clone size are taken from that table; D and trimming were inferred from the DNA. This sample comprises under 95,000 clones, about 95% of them detected only once. The biggest ten clones account for around 0.034% of the sample.

Thymus tissue was collected as surgical resects that were removed during corrective cardiac surgery. Immunologically healthy infants undergoing open corrective cardiac surgery for congenital heart defects in Finland were used as donors. After being mechanically released from the tissue, thymocytes were kept at -70 degrees C in pellets of about 8.5-30 million cells. A QIAsymphony instrument was used to extract genomic DNA from frozen cell pellets. Study-wide conclusions, independent of this receptor: On average, thymus samples gave 750,000 to 1,000,000 unique TCRB clonotypes, whereas blood samples gave 75,000 to 85,000. The related research found that thymic TCR repertoires overlapped highly between unrelated individuals. Usage of V and J gene segments appeared to be biased in both the thymic and the peripheral blood repertoires.

The CDR3 numbers 17 residues from cysteine through phenylalanine. Just the 51-base CDR3 DNA is kept, in frame starting at base 1. The germline V gene (reference sequence) supplies CDR1 SGHNT and CDR2 YYREEE. Trimming removed 4 bases from V and 5 bases from J, leaving 23 bases between the germline ends. This clone was found once. The specificity of this receptor is unknown. No much larger clonotype is one base removed from it; base qualities were not supplied. The sample was thymus tissue. The receptor's source is a girl under three years old with a congenital heart defect but otherwise immunologically healthy. The receptor chain draws on TRBV5-4 and TRBJ2-3; confidence is insufficient to name the D gene. The CDR3 corresponds to CASSPVTKGTVKDTQYF. The nucleotide sequence reads as follows: TGTGCCAGCAGCCCCGTAACAAAGGGAACGGTGAAAGATACGCAGTATTTT.